Listed here are 26 T cell receptor beta chains from one sample, sequenced in a study of T-cell reconstitution after alpha-beta-depleted transplantation in children. Construction of the TCRbeta library involved unique molecular identifiers. TCRdb processed the PCR reads anew with MiXCR; each CDR3 protein has one entry. The repertoire holds about 460,000 distinct CDR3 sequences, with under 15% as singletons. Specimen: PBMCs from the stem cell graft donor, collected from the stem cell graft. These receptor sequences come from a human donor who donated a stem cell graft to a child with combined immunodeficiency.

This clonotype appeared many times. This chain joins TRBV11-2 and TRBJ2-3; TRBD2 matches at 9 bases. Germline CDR1 SGHAT, CDR2 FQNNGV. V gave up 4 bases and J gave up 2 bases; unmatched junction bases: 4. This CDR3 comprises 15 residues. DNA of the CDR3: TGTGCCAGCAGCTCCTGGACTAGCGACACAGATACGCAGTATTTT. Amino acids: CASSSWTSDTDTQYF.

This clonotype was detected many times. The chain couples TRBV7-2 to TRBJ2-5; D is possibly TRBD2 (7 bases). This CDR3 contains 15 residues. Trimming stripped 4 bases from V and 5 bases from J, with 17 bases between. The germline gives CDR1 SGHTA, CDR2 FQGNSA. CDR3 residues: CASSSMGGPGETQYF. The CDR3 DNA follows: TGTGCCAGCAGCTCGATGGGGGGGCCGGGGGAGACCCAGTACTTC. Full variable domain (outside the CDR3, taken from reference TRBV7-2 and TRBJ2-5): GAGVSQSPSNKVTEKGKDVELRCDPISGHTALYWYRQSLGQGLEFLIYFQGNSAPDKSGLPSDRFSAERTGGSVSTLTIQRTQQEDSAVYLCASSSMGGPGETQYFGPGTRLLVL.

This clonotype was detected many times. The chain links TRBV9 to TRBJ1-5, with TRBD1 matching over 8 bases. Trimming removed 8 bases from V and 5 bases from J; junction bases left unmatched: 9. Germline V gene sequence: CDR1 SGDLS, CDR2 YYNGEE. The CDR3 has 14 residues. For the CDR3, the DNA is TGTGCCAGAGGGAGGGCGACAGGGGATCAGCCCCAGCATTTT. Protein: CARGRATGDQPQHF.

V gene TRBV5-6 combines with J gene TRBJ1-5, with D maybe TRBD1 (6 bases). Trimming left V 4 bases short and J 7 bases short, with 15 bases between. The CDR3 is 14 amino acids. Germline CDR1 and CDR2: SGHDT and YYEEEE. CDR3 nucleotide sequence: TGTGCCAGCAGCCCCGGGGGGGCACGGCAGCCCCAGCATTTT. As protein: CASSPGGARQPQHF.

The rearrangement links TRBV7-9 to TRBJ2-7, with D maybe TRBD2 (6 bases). This CDR3 has 14 residues. Per the germline V gene, CDR1 is SEHNR and CDR2 is FQNEAQ (reference sequence). V was shortened by 5 bases and J by 2 bases, with 13 bases between the two germline ends. The CDR3 loop is CASSRGTPAYEQYF. In DNA form, the CDR3 reads TGTGCCAGCAGCCGCGGGACCCCAGCCTACGAGCAGTACTTC.

This clonotype came up a few times. The genes are TRBV3-1 and TRBJ2-7; D remains unclear. The germline V gene has CDR1 LGHDT and CDR2 YNNKEL (reference sequence). This CDR3 is built from 17 residues. Trimming stripped 5 bases from V and 0 bases from J, with 20 bases between. This CDR3 reads CASSAARAQFYSYEQYF. The DNA for the CDR3 is TGTGCCAGCAGCGCCGCCCGAGCCCAGTTTTACTCCTACGAGCAGTACTTC.

This clonotype was counted many times. This rearrangement joins TRBV7-2 to TRBJ2-5, with 8 nucleotides matching TRBD1. This CDR3 has 15 residues. Germline trimming cut 0 bases from V and 5 bases from J; bases unmatched to any gene: 5. The germline V gene encodes CDR1 SGHTA and CDR2 FQGNSA. The DNA for the CDR3 is TGTGCCAGCAGCTTAGCGACAGGGGAGGTCGAGACCCAGTACTTC. Protein product: CASSLATGEVETQYF.

This clonotype was detected many times. The V and J genes are TRBV6-1 and TRBJ2-5; TRBD1 or TRBD2 may be the D gene (7 bases each). V was clipped by 8 bases and J by 7 bases, with 17 bases between them. Per germline, CDR1 MNHNS and CDR2 SASEGT. The CDR3 covers 13 residues. The CDR3 region has the DNA TGTGCCAGCGGGAGGGGGCGCGTGGGGACCCAGTACTTC. It yields the protein CASGRGRVGTQYF.

The gene calls are TRBV5-6 and TRBJ2-7; possibly TRBD2 for D (10 bases). The CDR3 is 19 residues long. CDR1 is SGHDT, CDR2 YYEEEE, per germline. Trimming shortened V by 4 bases and J by 2 bases, and 28 bases separated the two germline ends. The CDR3 loop is CASSPWTGALAGLTYEQYF. CDR3 DNA: TGTGCCAGCAGCCCTTGGACAGGGGCACTAGCGGGGTTAACCTACGAGCAGTACTTC.

Only a few counts were recorded for this clonotype. The J gene is TRBJ2-2, the V gene TRBV20-1; 10 bases fit TRBD2. The ends lost 0 bases at V and 1 base at J; junction bases unmatched: 5. The CDR3 spans 17 residues. The germline V gene has CDR1 DFQATT and CDR2 SNEGSKA (reference sequence). CDR3 loop: CSARDRAGGLNTGELFF. The CDR3 nucleotides read TGCAGTGCTAGAGATCGAGCGGGAGGGCTGAACACCGGGGAGCTGTTTTTT.

This clonotype was seen only a few times. The chain uses TRBV29-1 and TRBJ2-7; 8 bases match TRBD1. The CDR3 runs to 14 residues. After removal of 6 bases from V and 0 bases from J, the junction contained 7 bases not matched to a gene. The germline gives CDR1 SQVTM, CDR2 ANQGSEA. CDR3 sequence: CSVGQGFSSYEQYF. The CDR3 coding sequence is TGCAGCGTCGGACAGGGCTTCAGCTCCTACGAGCAGTACTTC.

The rearrangement uses TRBV7-8 and TRBJ2-7; 8 bases map to TRBD1. Germline-derived CDR1 and CDR2 are SGHVS and FQNEAQ. The CDR3 contains 15 residues. V dropped 5 bases and J dropped 6; count of bases not matched to a gene: 12. CDR3 region: CASSILWTGHGEQYF. In DNA form, the CDR3 reads TGTGCCAGCAGCATCCTCTGGACAGGGCACGGCGAGCAGTACTTC.

The chain joins TRBV7-2 to TRBJ2-7; 8 nucleotides match TRBD1. The V gene's germline CDR1 is SGHTA and CDR2 FQGNSA. J was trimmed by 0 bases and V by 5 bases; bases with no gene match: 9. The CDR3 contains 16 residues. The CDR3 DNA reads as TGTGCCAGCAGCCCCCGTTCCGGGACAGGCTCCTACGAGCAGTACTTC. This translates into CASSPRSGTGSYEQYF. The full variable domain, rest sourced from reference TRBV7-2 and TRBJ2-7, is GAGVSQSPSNKVTEKGKDVELRCDPISGHTALYWYRQSLGQGLEFLIYFQGNSAPDKSGLPSDRFSAERTGGSVSTLTIQRTQQEDSAVYLCASSPRSGTGSYEQYFGPGTRLTVT.

In this sample, this clonotype turned up many times. The chain uses TRBV7-6 and TRBJ2-7; D perhaps matches TRBD2 (7 bases). Trimming pared 5 bases from V and 7 bases from J, leaving 21 bases between. Germline assignment: CDR1 SGHVS and CDR2 FNYEAQ. The CDR3 is 15 residues long. CDR3: CASSLYLTGGGEQYF. DNA of the CDR3: TGTGCCAGCAGCCTCTACTTAACGGGGGGCGGTGAGCAGTACTTC.

This clonotype was seen more than once but under ten times. The chain combines TRBV5-1 with TRBJ1-6; 7 bases are shared with TRBD1. J was trimmed by 5 bases and V by 0 bases; bases with no gene match: 2. Germline CDR1 is SGHRS and CDR2 is YFSETQ. The CDR3 has 15 residues. The CDR3 sequence: CASSLDRGHNSPLHF. The CDR3 coding sequence is TGCGCCAGCAGCTTGGACAGGGGCCATAATTCACCCCTCCACTTT. The full variable domain, rest sourced from reference TRBV5-1 and TRBJ1-6, is KAGVTQTPRYLIKTRGQQVTLSCSPISGHRSVSWYQQTPGQGLQFLFEYFSETQRNKGNFPGRFSGRQFSNSRSEMNVSTLELGDSALYLCASSLDRGHNSPLHFGNGTRLTVT.

The chain uses TRBV3-1 and TRBJ2-5, with 10 bases lining up with TRBD1. This CDR3 is built from 17 residues. CDR1 is LGHDT and CDR2 is YNNKEL in the germline V gene (reference sequence). The J segment lost 2 bases and the V segment lost 0 bases, leaving 6 bases of the junction unmatched. The CDR3 loop reads CASSQDKWDRGQETQYF. CDR3 coding DNA: TGTGCCAGCAGCCAAGACAAGTGGGACAGGGGACAAGAGACCCAGTACTTC.

The gene calls are TRBV6-5 and TRBJ1-5, with D maybe TRBD1 (5 bases). V was trimmed by 8 bases and J by 3 bases, leaving 17 bases between them. The CDR3 consists of 15 residues. CDR1 and CDR2 from the germline V gene are MNHEY and SVGAGI. The DNA for the CDR3 is TGTGCCAGCCGCGGGCAGGGAGGCTTCAATCAGCCCCAGCATTTT. It codes for CASRGQGGFNQPQHF.

This clonotype was counted ten times or more. The chain links TRBV6-5 to TRBJ2-1, with 8 bases identical to TRBD1. Losses at the gene ends were 4 bases for V and 7 bases for J; bases not matched to a gene: 6. This CDR3 is built from 14 residues. Germline V CDR1 and CDR2: MNHEY, SVGAGI. CDR3 coding DNA: TGTGCCAGCAGTTTCGGGACAGGCGAAAATGAGCAGTTCTTC. It encodes CASSFGTGENEQFF.

In the case of this clonotype: At one end, the junction sequence differs from germline, possibly due to a read error. CDR3 DNA: TGTGCCGGCAGCTCCACGACTAGCGGCTCCTACAATGAGCAGTTCTTC. Amino acid sequence: CAGSSTTSGSYNEQFF. The chain employs TRBV7-6 and TRBJ2-1, with 9 bases that match TRBD2. The CDR3 is 16 amino acids. Germline V gene data show CDR1 as SGHVS and CDR2 as FNYEAQ. The whole variable domain, remainder taken from reference TRBV7-6 and TRBJ2-1, is GAGVSQSPRYKVTKRGQDVALRCDPISGHVSLYWYRQALGQGPEFLTYFNYEAQQDKSGLPNDRFSAERPEGSISTLTIQRTEQRDSAMYRCAGSSTTSGSYNEQFFGPGTRLTVL.

This clonotype was seen more than once but under ten times. This chain joins TRBV7-3 and TRBJ2-1; TRBD2 agrees at 7 bases. CDR1 SGHTA and CDR2 FQGTGA come from the germline V gene. CDR3 length equals 15 residues. V lost 7 bases, J lost 8 bases, and 14 bases stayed unmatched. This CDR3 is CASNYGLVVSDEQFF. CDR3 sequence (DNA): TGTGCCAGCAATTACGGACTAGTCGTTAGCGATGAGCAGTTCTTC.

The chain uses TRBV4-1 and TRBJ1-1; possible D gene TRBD1, 6 bases. Germline values: CDR1 MGHRA, CDR2 YSYEKL. The V end lost 4 bases, the J end lost 7 bases, and 13 bases lay between the germline ends. There are 13 residues in the CDR3. The CDR3 region is CASSRLGQLEAFF. CDR3 sequence (DNA): TGCGCCAGCAGCCGCCTCGGACAGCTTGAAGCTTTCTTT.

This clonotype was observed at least ten times. The rearrangement joins TRBV4-3 to TRBJ2-1; 10 positions agree with TRBD1. Trimming at V came to 1 base and at J to 9 bases, leaving 3 bases not matched to a gene. Germline CDR1 and CDR2: LGHNA and YSLEER. The CDR3 contains 14 residues. CDR3 nucleotides: TGCGCCAGCAGCCAAGGACAGGGGGCAGGTGAGCAGTTCTTC. Its protein is CASSQGQGAGEQFF.

The table lists this clonotype with many counts. The chain has TRBV12-3 or TRBV12-4 and TRBJ2-5; tentatively, D is TRBD1 (8 bases). Trimming removed 5 bases from V and 4 bases from J, with 17 bases in between. This CDR3 is built from 15 residues. This chain's CDR3 is CASSPDRGGTETQYF. Written as DNA, the CDR3 is TGTGCCAGCAGTCCAGACAGGGGAGGGACAGAGACCCAGTACTTC.

This clonotype was counted between two and nine times. The chain is built from TRBV12-3 or TRBV12-4 and TRBJ2-7; 12 nucleotides line up with TRBD2. J was trimmed by 0 bases and V by 5 bases; bases with no gene match: 11. CDR3 length equals 18 residues. The CDR3 DNA reads TGTGCCAGCAGTCCGAGTCTGACGACTAGCGGGGGCTCCTACGAGCAGTACTTC. It is translated as CASSPSLTTSGGSYEQYF.

In this sample, this clonotype turned up a few times. The CDR3 spells CASSLGQGKYEQYF. CDR3 sequence (DNA): TGTGCCAGCAGCCTGGGACAGGGAAAATACGAGCAGTACTTC. The V and J genes are TRBV13 and TRBJ2-7; 9 nucleotides align to TRBD1. Trimming removed 5 bases from V and 4 bases from J; junction bases left unmatched: 6. The CDR3 totals 14 residues. The germline V gene has CDR1 PRHDT and CDR2 FYEKMQ (reference sequence).

This clonotype turned up a few times. The chain combines TRBV29-1 with TRBJ2-7; 9 bases align to TRBD2. Looked up from germline, CDR1 is SQVTM and CDR2 is ANQGSEA. The CDR3 runs 15 residues. Trimming took 4 bases from V and 3 from J; bases not matched to a gene: 10. CDR3 bases: TGCAGCGTTGTCCCGATAGCGGGAGTTCTCTACGAGCAGTACTTC. This encodes CSVVPIAGVLYEQYF.